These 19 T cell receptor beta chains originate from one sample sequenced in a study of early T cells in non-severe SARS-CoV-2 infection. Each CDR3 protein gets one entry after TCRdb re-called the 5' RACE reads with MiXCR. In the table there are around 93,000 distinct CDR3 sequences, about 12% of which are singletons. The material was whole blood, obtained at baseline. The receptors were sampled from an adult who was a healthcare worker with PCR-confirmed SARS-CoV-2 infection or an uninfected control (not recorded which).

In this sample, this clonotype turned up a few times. The CDR3 DNA reads TGTGCCAGCAGCAGTCTAGCGCTCCCAGCCTCCTACGAGCAGTACTTC. This codes for CASSSLALPASYEQYF. This chain uses TRBV5-4 with TRBJ2-7; possibly TRBD2 for D (6 bases). V was cut by 4 bases and J by 0 bases, with 17 bases left in between. CDR1 and CDR2 from the germline V gene are SGHNT and YYREEE (reference sequence). This CDR3 is built from 16 residues.

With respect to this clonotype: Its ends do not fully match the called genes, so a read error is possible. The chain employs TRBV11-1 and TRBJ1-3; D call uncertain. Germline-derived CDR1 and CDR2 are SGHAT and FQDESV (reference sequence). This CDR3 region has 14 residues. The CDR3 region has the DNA TGTGCCAGCAGCGCAAGAAGAACTGGAAGCACCATATATTTT. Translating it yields CASSARRTGSTIYF. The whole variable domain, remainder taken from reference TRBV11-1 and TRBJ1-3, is EAEVAQSPRYKITEKSQAVAFWCDPISGHATLYWYRQILGQGPELLVQFQDESVVDDSQLPKDRFSAERLKGVDSTLKIQPAELGDSAMYLCASSARRTGSTIYFGEGSWLTVV.

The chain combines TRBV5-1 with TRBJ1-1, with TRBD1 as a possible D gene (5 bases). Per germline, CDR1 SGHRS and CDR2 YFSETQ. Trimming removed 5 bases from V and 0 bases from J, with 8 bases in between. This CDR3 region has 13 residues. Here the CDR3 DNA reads TGCGCCAGCAGAAAGGGACTGAACACTGAAGCTTTCTTT. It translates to CASRKGLNTEAFF.

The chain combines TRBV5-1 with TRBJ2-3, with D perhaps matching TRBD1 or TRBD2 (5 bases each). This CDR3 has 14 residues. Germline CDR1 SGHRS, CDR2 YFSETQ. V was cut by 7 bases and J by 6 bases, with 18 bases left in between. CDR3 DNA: TGCGCCAGCCCTAGCCCCCGGGACGATGATACGCAGTATTTT. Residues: CASPSPRDDDTQYF.

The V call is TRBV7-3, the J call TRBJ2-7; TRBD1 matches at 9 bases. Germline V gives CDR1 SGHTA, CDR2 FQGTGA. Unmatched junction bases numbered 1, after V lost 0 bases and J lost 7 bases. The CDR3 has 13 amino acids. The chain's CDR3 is CASSLTTGGEQYF. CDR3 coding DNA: TGTGCCAGCAGCTTAACGACAGGGGGTGAGCAGTACTTC.

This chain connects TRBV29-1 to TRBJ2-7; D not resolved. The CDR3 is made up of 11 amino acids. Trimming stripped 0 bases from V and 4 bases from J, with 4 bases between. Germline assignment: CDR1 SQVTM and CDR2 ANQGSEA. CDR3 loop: CSVEEGYEQYF. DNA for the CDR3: TGCAGCGTTGAAGAGGGTTACGAGCAGTACTTC.

The CDR3 loop reads CASSPTGNTIYF. In nucleotides, the CDR3 is TGTGCCAGCAGCCCGACAGGCAACACCATATATTTT. The rearrangement joins TRBV3-1 to TRBJ1-3, with D perhaps TRBD1 (6 bases). Germline CDR1 and CDR2: LGHDT and YNNKEL (reference sequence). V was shortened by 4 bases and J by 7 bases, with 8 bases between the two germline ends. The CDR3 spans 12 residues.

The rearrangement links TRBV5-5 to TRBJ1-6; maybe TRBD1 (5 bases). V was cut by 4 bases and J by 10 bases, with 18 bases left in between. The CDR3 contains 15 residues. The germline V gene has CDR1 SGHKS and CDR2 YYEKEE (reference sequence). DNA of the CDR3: TGTGCCAGCAGCCGCAGGGCTCTCGAGCAATCACCCCTCCACTTT. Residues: CASSRRALEQSPLHF.

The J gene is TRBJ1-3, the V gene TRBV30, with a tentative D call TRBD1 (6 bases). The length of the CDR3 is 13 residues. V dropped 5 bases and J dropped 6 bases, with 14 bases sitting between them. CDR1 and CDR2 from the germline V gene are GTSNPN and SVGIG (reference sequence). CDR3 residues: CAWEDRWPNTIYF. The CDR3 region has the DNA TGTGCCTGGGAAGACAGGTGGCCAAACACCATATATTTT.

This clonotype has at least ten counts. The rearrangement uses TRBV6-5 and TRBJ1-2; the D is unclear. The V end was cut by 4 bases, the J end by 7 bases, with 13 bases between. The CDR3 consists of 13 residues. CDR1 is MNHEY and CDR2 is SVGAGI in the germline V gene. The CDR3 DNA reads TGTGCCAGCAGTTTTCGGGTTTCGGCTGGCTACACCTTC. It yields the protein CASSFRVSAGYTF.

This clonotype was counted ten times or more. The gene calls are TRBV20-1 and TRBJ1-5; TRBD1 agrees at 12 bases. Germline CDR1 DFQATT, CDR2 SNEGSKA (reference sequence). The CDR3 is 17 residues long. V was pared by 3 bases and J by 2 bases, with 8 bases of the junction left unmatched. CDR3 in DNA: TGCAGTGCTAGGGGGACAGGGGGCATGGTGGGCAATCAGCCCCAGCATTTT. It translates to CSARGTGGMVGNQPQHF.

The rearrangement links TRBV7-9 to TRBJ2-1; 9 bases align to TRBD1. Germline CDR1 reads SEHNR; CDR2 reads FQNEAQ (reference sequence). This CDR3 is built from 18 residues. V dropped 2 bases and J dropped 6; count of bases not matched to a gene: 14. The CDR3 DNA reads TGTGCCAGCAGCTTAATAGGCCTCCTCCGGGACAGGGTCAATGAGCAGTTCTTC. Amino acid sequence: CASSLIGLLRDRVNEQFF. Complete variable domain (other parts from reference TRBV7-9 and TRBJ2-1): DTGVSQNPRHKITKRGQNVTFRCDPISEHNRLYWYRQTLGQGPEFLTYFQNEAQLEKSRLLSDRFSAERPKGSFSTLEIQRTEQGDSAMYLCASSLIGLLRDRVNEQFFGPGTRLTVL.

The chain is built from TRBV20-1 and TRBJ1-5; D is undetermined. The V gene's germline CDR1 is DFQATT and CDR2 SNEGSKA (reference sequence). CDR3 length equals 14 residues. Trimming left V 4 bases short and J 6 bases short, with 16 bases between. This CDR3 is CSAKDSSGTQPQHF. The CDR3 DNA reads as TGCAGTGCTAAAGATTCTTCGGGTACTCAGCCCCAGCATTTT.

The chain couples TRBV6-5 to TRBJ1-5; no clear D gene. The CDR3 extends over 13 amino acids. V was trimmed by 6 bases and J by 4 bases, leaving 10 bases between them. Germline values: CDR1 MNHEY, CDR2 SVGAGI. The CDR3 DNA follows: TGTGCCAGCAGAATGACCGCTAATCAGCCCCAGCATTTT. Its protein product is CASRMTANQPQHF.

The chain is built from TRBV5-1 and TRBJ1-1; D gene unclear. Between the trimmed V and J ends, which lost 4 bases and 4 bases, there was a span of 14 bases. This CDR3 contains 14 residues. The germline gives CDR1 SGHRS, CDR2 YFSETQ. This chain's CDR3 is CASSLQAFTTEAFF. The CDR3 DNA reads TGCGCCAGCAGCCTTCAGGCTTTTACCACTGAAGCTTTCTTT.

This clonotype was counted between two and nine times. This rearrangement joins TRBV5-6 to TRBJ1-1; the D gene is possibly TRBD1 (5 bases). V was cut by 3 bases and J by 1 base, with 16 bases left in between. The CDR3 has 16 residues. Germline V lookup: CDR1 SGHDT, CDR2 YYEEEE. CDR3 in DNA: TGTGCCAGCAGCTCCCCAGGGTGGGGACCGAACACTGAAGCTTTCTTT. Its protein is CASSSPGWGPNTEAFF.

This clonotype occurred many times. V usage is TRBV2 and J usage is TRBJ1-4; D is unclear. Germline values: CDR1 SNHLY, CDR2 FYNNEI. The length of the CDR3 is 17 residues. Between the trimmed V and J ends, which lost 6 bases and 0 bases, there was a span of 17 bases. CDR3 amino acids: CASSLRGPRATNEKLFF. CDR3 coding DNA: TGTGCCAGCAGCCTCCGCGGACCTCGTGCAACTAATGAAAAACTGTTTTTT.

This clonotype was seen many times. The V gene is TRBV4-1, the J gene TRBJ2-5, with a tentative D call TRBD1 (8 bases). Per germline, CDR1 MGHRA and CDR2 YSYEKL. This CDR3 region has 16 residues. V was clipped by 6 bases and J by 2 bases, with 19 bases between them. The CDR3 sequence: CASSQLLQGGQETQYF. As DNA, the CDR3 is TGCGCCAGCAGTCAACTCCTACAGGGGGGGCAAGAGACCCAGTACTTC.

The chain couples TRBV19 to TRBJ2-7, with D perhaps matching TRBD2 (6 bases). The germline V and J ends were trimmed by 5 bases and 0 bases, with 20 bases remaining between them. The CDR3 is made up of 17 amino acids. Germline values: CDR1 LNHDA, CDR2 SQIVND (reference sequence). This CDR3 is CASSSPGQTAGSYEQYF. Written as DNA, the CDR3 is TGTGCCAGTAGTTCCCCAGGGCAGACAGCGGGCTCCTACGAGCAGTACTTC.